These 32 T cell receptor beta chains were sequenced from one sample in a study of CD8 T cells in ankylosing spondylitis. TCRdb reprocessed the 5' RACE reads via MiXCR and lists one record per CDR3 protein. The repertoire holds roughly 150,000 distinct CDR3 sequences, with around 9.6% as singletons. Material for sequencing was blood, either unsorted or a sorted T cell fraction (not recorded which). Receptors originate from a female donor with ankylosing spondylitis or in good health (not recorded which).

This clonotype was counted between two and nine times. The chain is built from TRBV27 and TRBJ2-1, with 7 bases aligning to TRBD2. J gave up 10 bases and V 2 bases, and 11 bases lay outside the gene matches. This CDR3 is built from 15 residues. Germline CDR1 reads MNHEY; CDR2 reads SMNVEV (reference sequence). Here the CDR3 DNA reads TGTGCCAGCAGTTTAGCGGGAGTAGGATCAGGGGAGCAGTTCTTC. Amino acids: CASSLAGVGSGEQFF.

This clonotype was picked up a small number of times. CDR3 sequence reads: CASRQGQEQFF. For the CDR3, the DNA is TGTGCCAGCAGACAGGGACAGGAGCAGTTCTTC. This chain joins TRBV12-3 or TRBV12-4 and TRBJ2-1; 7 positions match TRBD1. Trimming cost V 6 bases and J 10 bases; bases outside gene matches: 3. The CDR3 covers 11 residues.

CDR3: CASSLGLIAYEQYF. CDR3 nucleotide sequence: TGTGCCAGCAGCTTAGGACTCATTGCCTACGAGCAGTACTTC. The chain links TRBV9 to TRBJ2-7; TRBD2 is a possible D gene (5 bases). The germline V gene encodes CDR1 SGDLS and CDR2 YYNGEE. This CDR3 contains 14 residues. V was pared by 4 bases and J by 2 bases, with 13 bases between.

The V gene is TRBV9, the J gene TRBJ2-7; TRBD2 aligns across 10 bases. The CDR3 length is 18 residues. V trimming: 3 bases; J trimming: 5 bases; junction bases outside the gene matches: 17. Germline lookup yields CDR1 SGDLS and CDR2 YYNGEE. CDR3: CASSASFTRTSGLHEQYF. DNA for the CDR3: TGTGCCAGCAGCGCTTCCTTCACCCGGACTAGCGGACTCCACGAGCAGTACTTC.

V and J are TRBV7-9 and TRBJ2-1; no definite D call. This CDR3 comprises 14 residues. Germline values: CDR1 SEHNR, CDR2 FQNEAQ (reference sequence). V was clipped by 3 bases and J by 6 bases, with 12 bases between them. The CDR3 region has the DNA TGTGCCAGCAGCTTGGACGCCTGGGGCAATGAGCAGTTCTTC. Amino acid sequence: CASSLDAWGNEQFF. Using reference TRBV7-9 and TRBJ2-1 for the parts outside the CDR3, the full variable domain is DTGVSQNPRHKITKRGQNVTFRCDPISEHNRLYWYRQTLGQGPEFLTYFQNEAQLEKSRLLSDRFSAERPKGSFSTLEIQRTEQGDSAMYLCASSLDAWGNEQFFGPGTRLTVL.

DNA for the CDR3: TGTGCCAGCGGGGGGACAGGTCTGAACGAGCAGTACTTC. It yields the protein CASGGTGLNEQYF. The V gene is TRBV9, the J gene TRBJ2-7; 8 nucleotides line up with TRBD1. This CDR3 contains 13 residues. Trimming at V came to 7 bases and at J to 5 bases, leaving 8 bases not matched to a gene. Germline-derived CDR1 and CDR2 are SGDLS and YYNGEE. The full variable domain, rest sourced from reference TRBV9 and TRBJ2-7, is DSGVTQTPKHLITATGQRVTLRCSPRSGDLSVYWYQQSLDQGLQFLIQYYNGEERAKGNILERFSAQQFPDLHSELNLSSLELGDSALYFCASGGTGLNEQYFGPGTRLTVT.

This clonotype has ten or more counts. The chain has TRBV4-2 and TRBJ2-7, with 12 bases identical to TRBD2. Germline lookup yields CDR1 LGHNA and CDR2 YNFKEQ. This CDR3 comprises 17 residues. Trimming at V came to 0 bases and at J to 2 bases, leaving 5 bases not matched to a gene. The chain's CDR3 is CASSQDSGLAGTYEQYF. CDR3 sequence (DNA): TGTGCCAGCAGCCAAGATTCGGGACTAGCGGGTACCTACGAGCAGTACTTC.

In regard to this clonotype: A clone one base away is much larger, so this may be a read error. The gene calls are TRBV4-3 and TRBJ1-1, with 9 bases aligning to TRBD1. The CDR3 consists of 13 residues. CDR1 is LGHNA, CDR2 YSLEER, per germline. CDR3 sequence: CASSRGQGYEAIF. CDR3 bases: TGCGCCAGCAGCCGAGGACAGGGGTATGAAGCTATCTTT.

The chain couples TRBV25-1 to TRBJ2-7, with D possibly TRBD2 on 6 matching bases. V was cut by 2 bases and J by 5 bases, with 13 bases left in between. The germline V gene encodes CDR1 MGHDK and CDR2 SYGVNS. The CDR3 runs 14 residues. CDR3 residues: CASSETDWTNEQYF. CDR3 bases: TGTGCCAGCAGTGAAACCGATTGGACTAACGAGCAGTACTTC.

This clonotype occurred a few times. V is TRBV20-1 and J is TRBJ2-7; 10 positions match TRBD2. Trimming removed 0 bases from V and 3 bases from J; junction bases left unmatched: 5. In germline, CDR1 is DFQATT, CDR2 SNEGSKA (reference sequence). CDR3 size: 15 residues. CDR3 nucleotides: TGCAGTGCTAGAGATCTGCTAGCGGGAGACTACGAGCAGTACTTC. Its protein is CSARDLLAGDYEQYF.

As DNA, the CDR3 is TGTGCCAGCAGTTTGGAGGGGGCGGTTAGCTACACCTTC. Translation gives CASSLEGAVSYTF. The genes are TRBV28 and TRBJ1-2; 7 bases match TRBD1. The CDR3 consists of 13 residues. The germline gives CDR1 MDHEN, CDR2 SYDVKM. J was trimmed by 9 bases and V by 3 bases; bases with no gene match: 7.

This clonotype has ten or more counts. The chain uses TRBV4-3 and TRBJ1-5; D unclear. Germline CDR1 LGHNA, CDR2 YSLEER. The germline V and J ends were trimmed by 2 bases and 0 bases, with 14 bases remaining between them. This CDR3 spans 17 amino acids. The CDR3 loop reads CASSQSAYDFSNQPQHF. The CDR3 DNA follows: TGCGCCAGCAGCCAATCGGCGTATGATTTTAGCAATCAGCCCCAGCATTTT.

This clonotype was picked up many times. V usage is TRBV12-3 or TRBV12-4 and J usage is TRBJ2-3; 7 nucleotides align to TRBD1. The CDR3 runs 13 residues. After removal of 6 bases from V and 5 bases from J, the junction contained 5 bases not matched to a gene. The CDR3 loop reads CASRATGKDTQYF. The CDR3 DNA reads as TGTGCCAGCAGGGCGACAGGGAAAGATACGCAGTATTTT.

In this sample, this clonotype turned up a few times. This sequence joins TRBV9 and TRBJ2-3; D gene ambiguous. The ends were cut back, 0 bases at V and 0 bases at J, with 5 bases in the middle. CDR3 length: 14 amino acids. Germline V lookup: CDR1 SGDLS, CDR2 YYNGEE. Here the CDR3 reads CASSVDWSTDTQYF. CDR3 DNA sequence: TGTGCCAGCAGCGTAGACTGGAGCACAGATACGCAGTATTTT.

The V call is TRBV12-3 or TRBV12-4, the J call TRBJ2-1; D may be TRBD1 (6 bases). The CDR3 extends over 12 amino acids. Trimming left V 6 bases short and J 7 bases short, with 10 bases between. CDR3 nucleotide sequence: TGTGCCAGCAGCGTACAGGGTAATGAGCAGTTCTTC. Its translation is CASSVQGNEQFF.

This clonotype was seen many times. The V and J genes are TRBV12-3 or TRBV12-4 and TRBJ2-7; no clear D gene. The CDR3 contains 12 residues. The V and J ends lost 7 bases and 5 bases respectively, with 12 bases between them. The CDR3 reads CASTKARHEQYF. Written as DNA, the CDR3 is TGTGCCAGCACCAAAGCTCGCCACGAGCAGTACTTC.

CDR3 region: CASSLLDGGETQYF. For the CDR3, the DNA is TGTGCCAGCAGCCTCCTAGATGGGGGGGAGACCCAGTACTTC. The rearrangement uses TRBV3-1 and TRBJ2-5; TRBD2 might be the D (6 bases). Trimming cost V 4 bases and J 5 bases, with 14 bases left between them. The CDR3 is made up of 14 amino acids. The germline V gene has CDR1 LGHDT and CDR2 YNNKEL (reference sequence).

This clonotype came up many times. This chain links TRBV10-3 with TRBJ2-1; 7 bases agree with TRBD2. V lost 10 bases and J lost 4; bases outside the gene matches: 13. The CDR3 is 15 amino acids. Germline lookup yields CDR1 ENHRY and CDR2 SYGVKD. The CDR3 sequence: CATARGGSLYNEQFF. Written as DNA, the CDR3 is TGTGCCACAGCGAGGGGAGGGTCCCTTTACAATGAGCAGTTCTTC.

This clonotype was seen more than once but under ten times. The chain has TRBV12-3 or TRBV12-4 and TRBJ2-2, with 7 bases fitting TRBD2. The CDR3 spans 15 residues. Trimming took 6 bases from V and 0 from J; bases not matched to a gene: 4. Written as DNA, the CDR3 is TGTGCCAGCAGCCACGGACTAGCGAACACCGGGGAGCTGTTTTTT. This translates into CASSHGLANTGELFF.

This clonotype showed up just a few times. This chain connects TRBV25-1 to TRBJ1-1; maybe TRBD1 (5 bases). The CDR3 spans 12 residues. From germline, CDR1 is MGHDK and CDR2 SYGVNS. Trimming stripped 8 bases from V and 7 bases from J, with 14 bases between. CDR3 nucleotide sequence: TGTGCCAGCGGAATATGGGGCGATGAAGCTTTCTTT. Amino acid sequence: CASGIWGDEAFF.

The CDR3, as DNA: TGTGCCAGCAGCCTCAGCGGGACTAGCGCGTGGTTCGATGAGCAGTTCTTC. Encoded protein: CASSLSGTSAWFDEQFF. The V and J genes are TRBV5-6 and TRBJ2-1, with TRBD2 matching over 10 bases. The CDR3 length is 17 residues. The germline gives CDR1 SGHDT, CDR2 YYEEEE. The V and J ends lost 4 bases and 8 bases, in that order; junction bases with no gene match: 15.

The chain has TRBV6-1 and TRBJ2-1; perhaps TRBD1 as D (6 bases). This CDR3 has 13 amino acids. From germline, CDR1 is MNHNS and CDR2 SASEGT. Between the trimmed V and J ends, which lost 6 bases and 4 bases, there was a span of 10 bases. CDR3 coding DNA: TGTGCCAGCAGGGACAGAACTTACAATGAGCAGTTCTTC. Protein product: CASRDRTYNEQFF.

The chain combines TRBV27 with TRBJ2-7; D assignment may be TRBD1 or TRBD2 (5 bases each). The CDR3 totals 13 residues. The germline CDR1 and CDR2 sequences are MNHEY and SMNVEV (reference sequence). Trimming left V 3 bases short and J 3 bases short, with 9 bases between. The CDR3 DNA is TGTGCCAGCAGTTTCGGGACGGACTACGAGCAGTACTTC. Translated, it gives CASSFGTDYEQYF.

The rearrangement joins TRBV5-6 to TRBJ1-4; no reliable D call. V lost 5 bases and J 0 bases, leaving 26 bases between the germline ends. Germline V gene lookup returns CDR1 SGHDT and CDR2 YYEEEE. This CDR3 is built from 20 residues. The CDR3 DNA sequence: TGTGCCAGCAGACGTACACGGCGAGGGAGCGGGGTTGCAACTAATGAAAAACTGTTTTTT. This codes for CASRRTRRGSGVATNEKLFF.

This clonotype was counted between two and nine times. The chain couples TRBV6-5 to TRBJ2-1; weak D call: TRBD2 (6 bases). This CDR3 spans 14 amino acids. Germline assignment: CDR1 MNHEY and CDR2 SVGAGI. The V and J ends lost 5 bases and 12 bases respectively, with 20 bases between them. The chain's CDR3 is CASSNRDSAKLQFF. As DNA, the CDR3 is TGTGCCAGCAGTAACCGGGACTCCGCCAAGTTGCAGTTCTTC.

This clonotype was found once. This CDR3 is CASSYGLAGQETQYF. CDR3 nucleotides: TGTGCCAGCAGTTACGGGCTAGCGGGACAAGAGACCCAGTACTTC. The chain joins TRBV6-5 to TRBJ2-5; TRBD2 aligns across 9 bases. J lost 2 bases, V lost 2 bases, and 3 bases had no gene match. The CDR3 sequence is 15 residues long. The germline gives CDR1 MNHEY, CDR2 SVGAGI.

The chain couples TRBV15 to TRBJ1-4; TRBD1 might be the D (5 bases). This CDR3 contains 17 residues. Between the trimmed V and J ends, which lost 0 bases and 0 bases, there was a span of 11 bases. Germline values: CDR1 LNHNV, CDR2 YYDKDF (reference sequence). CDR3 sequence reads: CATSRDGDPATNEKLFF. The DNA for the CDR3 is TGTGCCACCAGCAGAGATGGGGACCCTGCAACTAATGAAAAACTGTTTTTT.

This chain links TRBV29-1 with TRBJ2-1, with D maybe TRBD2 (6 bases). The CDR3 is 12 amino acids. Germline CDR1 and CDR2: SQVTM and ANQGSEA. Trimming took 4 bases from V and 4 from J, leaving 8 bases between them. The CDR3 DNA is TGCAGCGTTGGGCGGGAATACAATGAGCAGTTCTTC. Translation gives CSVGREYNEQFF.

The chain combines TRBV9 with TRBJ2-5; 10 bases agree with TRBD2. Germline trimming cut 4 bases from V and 5 bases from J; bases unmatched to any gene: 2. Germline V gene data show CDR1 as SGDLS and CDR2 as YYNGEE. The CDR3 is 13 residues long. In DNA, the CDR3 is TGTGCCAGCAGCCTTAGCGGGAGGGAGACCCAGTACTTC. It encodes CASSLSGRETQYF. Full variable domain (remainder filled in from reference TRBV9 and TRBJ2-5): DSGVTQTPKHLITATGQRVTLRCSPRSGDLSVYWYQQSLDQGLQFLIQYYNGEERAKGNILERFSAQQFPDLHSELNLSSLELGDSALYFCASSLSGRETQYFGPGTRLLVL.

In regard to this clonotype: This sequence may be a read error, since a much larger clone differs from it by one base. The V call is TRBV20-1, the J call TRBJ2-5; D assignment may be TRBD1 or TRBD2 (5 bases each). Looked up from germline, CDR1 is DFQATT and CDR2 is SNEGSKA (reference sequence). The CDR3 has 13 amino acids. CDR3 loop: CSAADTSQETRYF. DNA for the CDR3: TGCAGTGCAGCGGACACCAGCCAAGAGACCCGGTACTTC.

This chain links TRBV7-9 with TRBJ1-1; possibly TRBD1 for D (5 bases). Germline V gives CDR1 SEHNR, CDR2 FQNEAQ (reference sequence). The V and J ends lost 4 bases and 10 bases respectively, with 10 bases between them. CDR3 size: 11 residues. As DNA, the CDR3 is TGTGCCAGCAGCTCTGACAGACGAGCTTTCTTT. Its translation: CASSSDRRAFF.

Only a few counts were recorded for this clonotype. The chain combines TRBV30 with TRBJ2-7; D ambiguous. The CDR3 consists of 13 residues. V lost 0 bases to trimming and J lost 6 bases, with 12 bases between them. From germline, CDR1 is GTSNPN and CDR2 SVGIG (reference sequence). CDR3 residues: CAWSVLQVGEQYF. The CDR3 DNA reads TGTGCCTGGAGTGTACTCCAGGTCGGCGAGCAGTACTTC.